Listed here are 19 T cell receptor beta chains from one sample, sequenced in a study of CD8 T cells in Susac syndrome. A quantity of about 0.5 to 1 ug RNA underwent reverse transcription using random hexamers. TCRdb redid the calling of the immunoSEQ multiplex PCR reads with MiXCR, one entry per CDR3 protein. The data hold around 79,000 distinct CDR3 sequences, with roughly 94% observed a single time. Material: CD8+ T cells from PBMCs. These receptor sequences come from a human donor with Susac syndrome.

The chain uses TRBV7-9 and TRBJ1-2, with D possibly TRBD1 on 5 matching bases. The CDR3 covers 13 residues. Germline V gene lookup returns CDR1 SEHNR and CDR2 FQNEAQ (reference sequence). V shed 6 bases and J shed 6 bases, with 14 bases lying between them. CDR3 loop: CASRPPGQHGYTF. In nucleotides, the CDR3 is TGTGCCAGCAGGCCGCCGGGGCAACATGGCTACACCTTC.

The chain recombines TRBV6-5 with TRBJ2-5, with 7 bases fitting TRBD2. V lost 9 bases and J lost 7; bases outside the gene matches: 5. Germline V CDR1 and CDR2: MNHEY, SVGAGI. The CDR3 totals 11 residues. The CDR3 here is CASASGGTQYF. The CDR3 DNA is TGTGCCAGTGCCTCGGGGGGGACCCAGTACTTC.

This clonotype came up once. The chain links TRBV9 to TRBJ2-7; D remains ambiguous. This CDR3 has 12 residues. Germline values: CDR1 SGDLS, CDR2 YYNGEE. The ends were cut back, 4 bases at V and 2 bases at J, with 7 bases in the middle. This CDR3 is CASSSRPYEQYF. In DNA, the CDR3 is TGTGCCAGCAGCTCCCGACCCTACGAGCAGTACTTC.

This sequence joins TRBV7-9 and TRBJ2-7, with D hard to call. This CDR3 contains 15 residues. Germline lookup yields CDR1 SEHNR and CDR2 FQNEAQ (reference sequence). V was cut by 4 bases and J by 3 bases, with 16 bases left in between. CDR3 DNA: TGTGCCAGCAGCTCGGTCCTGGGTGGGAACTACGAGCAGTACTTC. The encoded protein is CASSSVLGGNYEQYF.

This chain connects TRBV4-3 to TRBJ2-3; possible D gene TRBD2, 7 bases. The CDR3 extends over 16 amino acids. CDR1 is LGHNA, CDR2 YSLEER, per germline. The germline V and J ends were trimmed by 4 bases and 6 bases, with 20 bases remaining between them. CDR3 bases: TGCGCCAGCAGCCCCGCTGAGGGGGGGCCTTGGGATACGCAGTATTTT. Its translation: CASSPAEGGPWDTQYF.

The chain links TRBV20-1 to TRBJ2-2; perhaps TRBD1 as D (6 bases). Per germline, CDR1 DFQATT and CDR2 SNEGSKA (reference sequence). Between the trimmed V and J ends, which lost 1 base and 0 bases, there was a span of 9 bases. This CDR3 is 15 amino acids long. This CDR3 is CSARVGGANTGELFF. CDR3 DNA: TGCAGTGCTAGAGTAGGGGGAGCGAACACCGGGGAGCTGTTTTTT.

This clonotype occurred a few times. The CDR3 here is CASSYSGGNYGYTF. DNA for the CDR3: TGTGCCAGCAGTTACAGCGGCGGGAACTATGGCTACACCTTC. The rearrangement joins TRBV6-2 or TRBV6-3 to TRBJ1-2; D call uncertain. The germline V and J ends were trimmed by 2 bases and 2 bases, with 9 bases remaining between them. The CDR3 loop spans 14 amino acids. Germline CDR1 and CDR2: MNHEY and SVGEGT.

V is TRBV11-2 and J is TRBJ1-6, with D perhaps matching TRBD1 (5 bases). The CDR3 extends over 14 amino acids. V shed 6 bases and J shed 7 bases, with 13 bases lying between them. CDR1 and CDR2 from the germline V gene are SGHAT and FQNNGV. The CDR3 DNA is TGTGCCAGCAGTAGGGGTCAGGAGAATTCACCCCTCCACTTT. Protein product: CASSRGQENSPLHF.

The chain employs TRBV5-1 and TRBJ2-7; TRBD1 is a possible D gene (5 bases). The CDR3 sequence is 14 residues long. V gave up 5 bases and J gave up 6 bases, with 18 bases separating them. From germline, CDR1 is SGHRS and CDR2 YFSETQ. The CDR3 nucleotides are TGCGCCAGCAGTCCCTCCTTCAGGGATCCCGAGCAGTACTTC. This encodes CASSPSFRDPEQYF.

The J gene is TRBJ2-5, the V gene TRBV30; D possibly corresponds to TRBD2 (5 bases). Trimming cost V 4 bases and J 2 bases, with 14 bases left between them. The CDR3 runs 14 residues. Per the germline V gene, CDR1 is GTSNPN and CDR2 is SVGIG (reference sequence). CDR3 sequence: CAWKGGTVQETQYF. CDR3 bases: TGTGCCTGGAAAGGAGGTACAGTACAAGAGACCCAGTACTTC.

This rearrangement joins TRBV28 to TRBJ2-7; a possible D gene is TRBD1 (5 bases). This CDR3 region has 16 residues. Germline values: CDR1 MDHEN, CDR2 SYDVKM. V lost 5 bases and J 4 bases, leaving 21 bases between the germline ends. CDR3 amino acids: CASSNPLDSYRYEQYF. In DNA, the CDR3 is TGTGCCAGCAGTAATCCCCTCGACAGTTACAGATACGAGCAGTACTTC.

This clonotype occurred a few times. The rearrangement uses TRBV6-1 and TRBJ1-1; TRBD1 might be the D (5 bases). The CDR3 sequence is 15 residues long. V dropped 8 bases and J dropped 1 base, with 17 bases sitting between them. Germline V gives CDR1 MNHNS, CDR2 SASEGT. This CDR3 is CASGKEGTGNTEAFF. DNA for the CDR3: TGTGCCAGCGGCAAGGAGGGGACGGGGAACACTGAAGCTTTCTTT.

The genes are TRBV20-1 and TRBJ2-7; a weak D match, TRBD1 (6 bases). Trimming removed 6 bases at V and 4 bases at J, with 7 bases between. CDR1 and CDR2 (germline): DFQATT, SNEGSKA (reference sequence). CDR3 size: 10 residues. This CDR3 is CSAGGYEQYF. DNA for the CDR3: TGCAGTGCAGGGGGTTACGAGCAGTACTTC.

The chain joins TRBV6-5 to TRBJ2-7; D possibly corresponds to TRBD1 (6 bases). V was pared by 6 bases and J by 1 base, with 7 bases between. CDR1 and CDR2 from the germline V gene are MNHEY and SVGAGI. This CDR3 spans 12 amino acids. This CDR3 is CASRQGSYEQYF. The DNA of the CDR3 is TGTGCCAGCAGACAGGGTTCCTACGAGCAGTACTTC.

The chain joins TRBV7-3 to TRBJ1-1; D gene unclear. Trimming took 4 bases from V and 3 from J, leaving 9 bases between them. The CDR3 contains 13 residues. CDR1 and CDR2 from the germline V gene are SGHTA and FQGTGA. The DNA for the CDR3 is TGTGCCAGCAGCTGGTGGCCTTACACTGAAGCTTTCTTT. Translation gives CASSWWPYTEAFF.

The V call is TRBV11-2, the J call TRBJ2-7; weak D call: TRBD2 (6 bases). The CDR3 spans 14 residues. Germline CDR1 is SGHAT and CDR2 is FQNNGV. Trimming stripped 3 bases from V and 6 bases from J, with 15 bases between. As DNA, the CDR3 is TGTGCCAGCAGCTTCGTCTACGGGGGAAGCGAGCAGTACTTC. Its protein is CASSFVYGGSEQYF.

This clonotype was seen just once. The chain combines TRBV24-1 with TRBJ2-1; the match to TRBD1 covers 9 bases. The germline CDR1 and CDR2 sequences are KGHDR and SFDVKD. CDR3 length: 16 residues. J lost 6 bases, V lost 2 bases, and 7 bases had no gene match. CDR3 DNA sequence: TGTGCCACCAGTGATTCCGACAGGGGGGCGGGCAATGAGCAGTTCTTC. Its protein product is CATSDSDRGAGNEQFF.

The chain is built from TRBV2 and TRBJ2-7, with TRBD1 identical over 8 bases. The trim removed 4 bases at V and 2 bases at J, leaving 7 bases unmatched. CDR3 length equals 15 residues. Germline V CDR1 and CDR2: SNHLY, FYNNEI. The CDR3 coding sequence is TGTGCCAGCAGTGCCGGGACAGGAGGTACCTACGAGCAGTACTTC. It translates to CASSAGTGGTYEQYF.

This clonotype was detected once. The rearrangement uses TRBV12-3 or TRBV12-4 and TRBJ1-5; the match to TRBD1 covers 7 bases. V lost 5 bases to trimming and J lost 4 bases; unmatched junction nucleotides: 8. This CDR3 has 15 residues. In DNA, the CDR3 is TGTGCCAGCAGTCCCTGGGACAGAGAAAATCAGCCCCAGCATTTT. Translated, it gives CASSPWDRENQPQHF.